This TCR beta chain was sequenced in a study of blood T cells in healthy people across ages. Study context: About one barcoded beta molecule was captured per two T cells (by template switching).

PCR was performed a second time for about 7 to 11 cycles using a sample-barcoded 5' primer and a J-beta primer mix. MiXCR, applied by TCRdb to the 5' RACE reads, yields one record per CDR3 protein. Here the sample spans more than 900,000 distinct CDR3 sequences, around 25% being singletons. Trimming removed 5 bases at V and 3 bases at J, with 8 bases between. The CDR3 covers 12 residues. This clonotype came up many times. This sample also appeared in a second study, on T cells of mothers and their children.

The source of this sequence is a girl aged 2 to 9 in good health. Sequencing used blood. This sequence joins TRBV12-3 or TRBV12-4 and TRBJ2-7; D is tentatively TRBD1 or TRBD2 (5 bases each). DNA of the CDR3: TGTGCCAGCAGTACGGGGCTCTACGAGCAGTACTTC. It codes for CASSTGLYEQYF.